The entry below describes one T cell receptor beta chain. Its antigen remains unidentified. The repertoire was sequenced with immunoSEQ multiplex PCR; TCRdb's copy has only in-frame clones and lacks some. The profile shows over 60,000 clones, 71% of them singletons. The data are from a study of PD-1 blockade in classical Hodgkin lymphoma. V was clipped by 6 bases and J by 6 bases, with 17 bases between them. The CDR3 spans 14 residues. Germline values: CDR1 SNHLY, CDR2 FYNNEI. After autologous stem cell transplantation all patients relapsed, and prior brentuximab vedotin exposure differed between cohorts. Findings and limits, study-wide: Repertoire difference causes, possibly disease activity or prior therapy, remain undefined. In CD4+ cells, TCR diversity went up significantly by C4D1, but in CD8+ cells it did not. Later analyses included only patients treated at least 1 year post-ASCT. Baseline diversity resembling that of newly diagnosed patients was seen in complete responders.

The TCR was taken from a human donor with classical Hodgkin lymphoma. Sequences were derived from peripheral blood mononuclear cells (PBMCs), sampled before the second cycle of nivolumab. The chain employs TRBV2 and TRBJ1-2; D possibly corresponds to TRBD1 (6 bases). The CDR3 region has the DNA TGTGCCAGCAGGAAAACCGGGACACTCGATGGCTACACCTTC. It is translated as CASRKTGTLDGYTF. The full variable domain, completed using reference TRBV2 and TRBJ1-2, is EPEVTQTPSHQVTQMGQEVILRCVPISNHLYFYWYRQILGQKVEFLVSFYNNEISEKSEIFDDQFSVERPDGSNFTLKIRSTKLEDSAMYFCASRKTGTLDGYTFGSGTRLTVV.